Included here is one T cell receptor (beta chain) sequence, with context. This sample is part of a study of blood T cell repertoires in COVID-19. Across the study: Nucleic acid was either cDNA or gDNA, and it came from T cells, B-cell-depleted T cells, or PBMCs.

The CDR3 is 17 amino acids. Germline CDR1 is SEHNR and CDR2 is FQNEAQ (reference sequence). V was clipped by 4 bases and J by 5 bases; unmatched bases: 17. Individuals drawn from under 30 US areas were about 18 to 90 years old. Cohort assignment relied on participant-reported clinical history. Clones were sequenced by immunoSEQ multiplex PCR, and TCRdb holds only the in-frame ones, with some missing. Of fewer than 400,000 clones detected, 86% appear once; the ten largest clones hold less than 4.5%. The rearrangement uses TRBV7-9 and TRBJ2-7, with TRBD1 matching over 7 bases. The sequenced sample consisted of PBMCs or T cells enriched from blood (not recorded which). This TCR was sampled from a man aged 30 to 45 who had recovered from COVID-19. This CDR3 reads CASSYPPGRQGRNEQYF. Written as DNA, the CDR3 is TGTGCCAGCAGCTATCCTCCTGGCCGACAGGGACGGAACGAGCAGTACTTC.